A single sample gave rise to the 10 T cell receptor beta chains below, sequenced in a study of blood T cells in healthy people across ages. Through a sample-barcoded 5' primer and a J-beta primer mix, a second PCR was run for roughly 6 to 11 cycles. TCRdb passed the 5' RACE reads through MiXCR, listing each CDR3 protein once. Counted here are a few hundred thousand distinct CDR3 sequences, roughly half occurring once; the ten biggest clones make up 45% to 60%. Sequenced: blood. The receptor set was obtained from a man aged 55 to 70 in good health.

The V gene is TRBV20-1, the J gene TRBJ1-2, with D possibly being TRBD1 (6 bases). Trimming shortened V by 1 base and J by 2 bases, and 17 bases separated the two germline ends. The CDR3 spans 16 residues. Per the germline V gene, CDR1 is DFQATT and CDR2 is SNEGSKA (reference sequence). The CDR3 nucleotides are TGCAGTGCTAGAGGGGCCCCCGGGCAGGGGAACTATGGCTACACCTTC. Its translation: CSARGAPGQGNYGYTF.

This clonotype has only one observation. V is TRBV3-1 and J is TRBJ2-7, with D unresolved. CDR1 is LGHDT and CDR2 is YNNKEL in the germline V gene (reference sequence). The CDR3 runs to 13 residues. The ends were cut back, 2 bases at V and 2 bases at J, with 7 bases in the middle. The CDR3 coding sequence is TGTGCCAGCAGCCAACTAACGCCCTACGAGCAGTACTTC. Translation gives CASSQLTPYEQYF.

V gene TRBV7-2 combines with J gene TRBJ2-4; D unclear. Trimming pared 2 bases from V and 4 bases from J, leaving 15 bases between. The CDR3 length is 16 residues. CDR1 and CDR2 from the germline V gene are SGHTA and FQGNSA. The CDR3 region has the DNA TGTGCCAGCAGCTTACTCGGCCCGGCGTTGAAAAACATTCAGTACTTC. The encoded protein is CASSLLGPALKNIQYF.

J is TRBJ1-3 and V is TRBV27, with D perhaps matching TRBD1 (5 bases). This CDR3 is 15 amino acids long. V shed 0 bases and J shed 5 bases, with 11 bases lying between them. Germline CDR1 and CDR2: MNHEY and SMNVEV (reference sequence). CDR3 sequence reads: CASSLSWGTRNTIYF. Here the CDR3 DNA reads TGTGCCAGCAGTTTATCGTGGGGGACCAGAAACACCATATATTTT.

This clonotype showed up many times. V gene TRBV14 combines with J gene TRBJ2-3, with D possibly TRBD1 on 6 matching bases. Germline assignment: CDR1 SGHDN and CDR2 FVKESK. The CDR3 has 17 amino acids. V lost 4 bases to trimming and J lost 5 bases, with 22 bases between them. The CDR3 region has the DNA TGTGCCAGCAGCCCAGACAGGACGGGGAGCCGAAAAGATACGCAGTATTTT. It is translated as CASSPDRTGSRKDTQYF.

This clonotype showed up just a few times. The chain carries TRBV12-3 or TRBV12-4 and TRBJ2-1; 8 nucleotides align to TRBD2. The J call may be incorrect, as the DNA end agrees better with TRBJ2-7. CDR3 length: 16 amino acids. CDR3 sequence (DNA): TGTGCCAGCAGGATTCCTGGCGGGGGGAACTACAATGAGCAGTACTTC. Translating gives CASRIPGGGNYNEQYF.

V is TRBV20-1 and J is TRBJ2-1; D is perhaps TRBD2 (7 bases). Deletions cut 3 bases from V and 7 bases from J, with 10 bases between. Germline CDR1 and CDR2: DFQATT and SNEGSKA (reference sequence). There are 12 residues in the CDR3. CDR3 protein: CSASEGGNEQFF. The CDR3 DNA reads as TGCAGTGCTAGCGAGGGGGGGAATGAGCAGTTCTTC.

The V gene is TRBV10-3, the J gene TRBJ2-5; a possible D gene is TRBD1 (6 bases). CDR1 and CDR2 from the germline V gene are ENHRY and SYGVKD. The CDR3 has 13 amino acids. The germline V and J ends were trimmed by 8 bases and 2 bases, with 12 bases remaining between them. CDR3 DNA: TGTGCCATCGGGGGCCCCGTACAAGAGACCCAGTACTTC. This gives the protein CAIGGPVQETQYF.

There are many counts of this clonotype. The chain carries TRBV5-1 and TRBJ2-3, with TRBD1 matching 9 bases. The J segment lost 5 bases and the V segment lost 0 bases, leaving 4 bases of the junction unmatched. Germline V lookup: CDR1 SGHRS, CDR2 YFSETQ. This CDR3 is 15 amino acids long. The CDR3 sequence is CASSLVGQGKDTQYF. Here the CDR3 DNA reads TGCGCCAGCAGCTTGGTTGGACAGGGGAAAGATACGCAGTATTTT.

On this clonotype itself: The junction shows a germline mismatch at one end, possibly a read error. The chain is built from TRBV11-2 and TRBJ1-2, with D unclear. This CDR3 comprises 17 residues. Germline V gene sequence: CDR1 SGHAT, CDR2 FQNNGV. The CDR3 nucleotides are TGTGCCAGCAGCTTCGGCAGAGAACTGTTAGCTAACTATGGCTACACCTTT. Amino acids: CASSFGRELLANYGYTF.